Reported below is one T cell receptor (beta chain). This clonotype has a handful of counts. Its antigen specificity is not known. The sample holds no much larger clone one base away, and base qualities are not on file. Sequencing used an Illumina HiSeq 2500. Quantitative 5'-RACE with molecular barcodes was used to prepare TCR beta libraries. Per the source publication's procedure: A new computational method based on a probabilistic model of VDJ rearrangement was used to identify disease-linked TCR variants. Using fastp trimming at Q25 and MiXCR clonotype assembly, TCRdb reanalyzed the public sequencing data and kept in-frame beta chains. Under each unique CDR3 protein, matching rows form one entry showing the most common genes and DNA. TCRdb's processing, not the authors' own work, is the source of the V and J calls. For this sample there are approximately 190,000 distinct CDR3 sequences; 10% to 15% appear just once. Clones ranked in the top ten supply approximately 10% of the sample.

This entry is derived from a study of CD8 T cells in ankylosing spondylitis (dated by TCRdb to 2017 to 2019). At the level of the whole study: T cell receptor beta repertoires were profiled in healthy donors and ankylosing spondylitis patients so that disease-linked TCR variants could be found. In total, the full study cohort was made up of 110 or so healthy donors and about two dozen ankylosing spondylitis patients. Peripheral blood was sampled, and synovial fluid was also collected from ankylosing spondylitis patients. The study at large found these results: According to the report, matched synovial fluid samples from ankylosing spondylitis patients were significantly enriched for the disease-linked clones. A TCR beta motif of several highly homologous amino acid variants appeared characteristic of blood from ankylosing spondylitis patients. Some of the motif variants had been reported before in the synovial fluid and blood of reactive arthritis patients, a finding that suggests common disease-initiation mechanisms. In peripheral blood, the disease-linked clones were found at relatively low frequencies and had a CD8+ phenotype.

Inclusive of the bounding cysteine and phenylalanine, the CDR3 is 14 residues long. The sequence is cut down to CDR3 DNA, 42 bases in frame from base 1. The germline V and J ends show losses of 3 bases and 7 bases respectively, and no gene match explains 3 bases of the junction. CDR1 and CDR2 are read off the germline V gene as SGHTA and FQGNSA. The specimen was blood, either unsorted or a sorted T cell fraction (not recorded which). This chain joins TRBV7-2 to TRBJ2-1, and TRBD2 matches 10 of the central bases. This clonotype was obtained from a female donor with ankylosing spondylitis or in good health (not recorded which). The CDR3 loop reads CASSLGLAPNEQFF. Read as DNA, the sequence is TGTGCCAGCAGCTTGGGACTAGCGCCGAATGAGCAGTTCTTC.